The rows below give T cell receptor beta chains drawn from one sample of a study of blood T cell repertoires in COVID-19. The method was immunoSEQ multiplex PCR; TCRdb's version includes in-frame clones alone and lacks a portion of them. Among some 180,000 clones, 89% were seen once, and the ten largest hold around 7%. Sequenced sample: peripheral blood. The receptors stem from a man in his forties or fifties with acute or convalescent COVID-19. Both conserved end residues are part of each CDR3. The D gene is left open where the match is weak. Clone size is given for some rows only: seen once, a few or many times, or a class if the clone is expanded.

D gene,clone size,J gene,V gene,CDR3 protein,CDR3 DNA
.,.,TRBJ2-7,TRBV21-1,CASSPPPLAGRHSSSYEQYF,TGTGCCAGCAGCCCTCCCCCACTAGCGGGGCGCCATTCAAGCTCCTACGAGCAGTACTTC
.,once,TRBJ2-1,TRBV19,CASSEGHNSYNEQFF,TGTGCCAGTAGTGAAGGACACAACTCCTACAATGAGCAGTTCTTC
.,.,TRBJ2-1,TRBV18,CASSPMRLQNYEQFF,TGTGCCAGCTCACCAATGAGGCTCCAGAATTATGAGCAGTTCTTC
.,.,TRBJ1-1,TRBV30,CAWSVIGGTEAFF,TGTGCCTGGAGTGTAATAGGGGGCACTGAAGCTTTCTTT
TRBD1,once,TRBJ1-5,TRBV19,CASSPGQFNQPQHF,TGTGCCAGTAGCCCGGGACAGTTCAATCAGCCCCAGCATTTT
.,.,TRBJ2-1,TRBV19,CASSGGLASSYNEQFF,TGTGCCAGTAGTGGGGGTCTAGCGAGCTCCTACAATGAGCAGTTCTTC
TRBD1,.,TRBJ1-5,TRBV19,CASSIGQGTHRPQHF,TGTGCCAGTAGTATAGGACAGGGGACGCATCGGCCCCAGCATTTT
.,.,TRBJ2-5,TRBV2,CASSVQGHRETQYF,TGTGCCAGCAGTGTCCAGGGGCATCGGGAGACCCAGTACTTC
TRBD1,.,TRBJ1-1,TRBV19,CASSPTSGQEAFF,TGTGCCAGTAGTCCAACCTCGGGACAGGAAGCTTTCTTT
.,.,TRBJ1-6,TRBV19,CASSPAAGSGSPLHF,TGTGCCAGTAGTCCTGCCGCGGGGTCAGGTTCACCCCTCCACTTT